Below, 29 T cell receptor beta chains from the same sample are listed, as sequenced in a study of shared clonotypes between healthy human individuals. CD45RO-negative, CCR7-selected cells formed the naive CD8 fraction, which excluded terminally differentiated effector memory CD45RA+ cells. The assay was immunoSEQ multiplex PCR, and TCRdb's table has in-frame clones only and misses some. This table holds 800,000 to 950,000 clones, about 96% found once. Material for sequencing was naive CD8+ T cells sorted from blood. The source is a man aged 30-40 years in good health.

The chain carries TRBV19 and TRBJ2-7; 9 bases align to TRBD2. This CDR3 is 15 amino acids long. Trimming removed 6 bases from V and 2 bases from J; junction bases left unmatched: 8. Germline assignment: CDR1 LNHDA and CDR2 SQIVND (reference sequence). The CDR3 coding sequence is TGTGCCAGTAGCGAGTGGCTAGCGGGAACCTACGAGCAGTACTTC. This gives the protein CASSEWLAGTYEQYF.

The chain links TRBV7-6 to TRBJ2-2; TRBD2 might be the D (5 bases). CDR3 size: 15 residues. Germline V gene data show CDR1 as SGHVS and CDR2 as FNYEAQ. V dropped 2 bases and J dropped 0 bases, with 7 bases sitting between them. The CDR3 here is CASSLRRANTGELFF. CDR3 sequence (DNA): TGTGCCAGCAGCTTACGGCGGGCGAACACCGGGGAGCTGTTTTTT.

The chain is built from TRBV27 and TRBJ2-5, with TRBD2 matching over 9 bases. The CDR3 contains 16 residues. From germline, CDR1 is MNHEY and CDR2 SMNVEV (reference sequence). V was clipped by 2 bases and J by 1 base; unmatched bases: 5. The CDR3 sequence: CASSLLSTSGQETQYF. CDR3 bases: TGTGCCAGCAGTTTACTTTCGACTAGCGGCCAAGAGACCCAGTACTTC.

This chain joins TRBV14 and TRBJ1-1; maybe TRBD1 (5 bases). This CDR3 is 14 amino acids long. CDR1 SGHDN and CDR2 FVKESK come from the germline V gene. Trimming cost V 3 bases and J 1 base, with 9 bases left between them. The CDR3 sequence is CASSQDTENTEAFF. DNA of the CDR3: TGTGCCAGCAGCCAGGACACAGAGAACACTGAAGCTTTCTTT.

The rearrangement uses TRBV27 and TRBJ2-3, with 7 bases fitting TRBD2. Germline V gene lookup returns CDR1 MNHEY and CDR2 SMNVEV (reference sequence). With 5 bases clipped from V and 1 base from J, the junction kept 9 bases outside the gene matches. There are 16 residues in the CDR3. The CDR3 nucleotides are TGTGCCAGCAGTGTAAGGGAGGGACGGGGCACAGATACGCAGTATTTT. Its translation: CASSVREGRGTDTQYF.

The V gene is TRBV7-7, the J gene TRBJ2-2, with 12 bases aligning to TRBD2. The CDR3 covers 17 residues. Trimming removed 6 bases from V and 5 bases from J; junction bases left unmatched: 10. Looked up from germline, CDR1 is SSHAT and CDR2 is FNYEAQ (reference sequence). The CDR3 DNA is TGTGCCAGCAGTCCGCAAGTCGGACTAGCGGGAACCGGGGAGCTGTTTTTT. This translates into CASSPQVGLAGTGELFF.

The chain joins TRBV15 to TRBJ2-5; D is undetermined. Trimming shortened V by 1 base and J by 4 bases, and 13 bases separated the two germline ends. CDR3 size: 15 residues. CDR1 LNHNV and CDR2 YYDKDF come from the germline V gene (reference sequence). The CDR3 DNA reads TGTGCCACCAGCAGAGGGAAAGGCCTGGGAGAGACCCAGTACTTC. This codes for CATSRGKGLGETQYF. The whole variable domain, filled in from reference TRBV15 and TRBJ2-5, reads DAMVIQNPRYQVTQFGKPVTLSCSQTLNHNVMYWYQQKSSQAPKLLFHYYDKDFNNEADTPDNFQSRRPNTSFCFLDIRSPGLGDTAMYLCATSRGKGLGETQYFGPGTRLLVL.

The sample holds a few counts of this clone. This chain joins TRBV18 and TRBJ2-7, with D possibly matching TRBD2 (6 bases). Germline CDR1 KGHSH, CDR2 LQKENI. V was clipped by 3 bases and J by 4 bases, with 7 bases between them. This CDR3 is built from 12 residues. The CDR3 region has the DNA TGTGCCAGCTCACCGGAGGGTTACGAGCAGTACTTC. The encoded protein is CASSPEGYEQYF.

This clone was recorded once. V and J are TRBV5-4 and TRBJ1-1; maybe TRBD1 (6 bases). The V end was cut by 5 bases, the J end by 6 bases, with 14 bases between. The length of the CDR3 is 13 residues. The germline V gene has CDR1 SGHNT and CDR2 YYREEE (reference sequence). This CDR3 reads CASRDPGHSEAFF. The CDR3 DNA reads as TGTGCCAGCAGAGATCCGGGACACTCTGAAGCTTTCTTT. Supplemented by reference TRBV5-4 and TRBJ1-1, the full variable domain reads ETGVTQSPTHLIKTRGQQVTLRCSSQSGHNTVSWYQQALGQGPQFIFQYYREEENGRGNFPPRFSGLQFPNYSSELNVNALELDDSALYLCASRDPGHSEAFFGQGTRLTVV.

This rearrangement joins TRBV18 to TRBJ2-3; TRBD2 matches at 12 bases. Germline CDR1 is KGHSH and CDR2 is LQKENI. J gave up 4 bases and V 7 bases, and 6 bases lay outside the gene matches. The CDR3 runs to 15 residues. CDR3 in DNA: TGTGCCAGCTTACTAGCGGGAGGTGCTTCAGATACGCAGTATTTT. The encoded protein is CASLLAGGASDTQYF.

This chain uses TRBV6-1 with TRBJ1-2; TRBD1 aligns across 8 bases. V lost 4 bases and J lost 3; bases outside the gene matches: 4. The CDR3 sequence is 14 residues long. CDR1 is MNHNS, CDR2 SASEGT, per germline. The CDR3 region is CASSGETGDYGYTF. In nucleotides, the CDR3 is TGTGCCAGCAGTGGGGAGACAGGGGACTATGGCTACACCTTC.

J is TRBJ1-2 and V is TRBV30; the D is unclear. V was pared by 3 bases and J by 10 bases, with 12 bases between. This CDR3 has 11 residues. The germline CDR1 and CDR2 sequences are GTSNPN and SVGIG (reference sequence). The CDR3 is CAWRSSVIYTF. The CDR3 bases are TGTGCCTGGAGGTCTTCGGTGATCTACACCTTC.

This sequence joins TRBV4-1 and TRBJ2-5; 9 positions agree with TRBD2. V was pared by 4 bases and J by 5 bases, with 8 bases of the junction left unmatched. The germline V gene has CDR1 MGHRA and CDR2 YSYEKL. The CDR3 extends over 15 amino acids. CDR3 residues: CASSRLGGRAETQYF. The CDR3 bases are TGCGCCAGCAGCCGGCTTGGCGGGAGGGCCGAGACCCAGTACTTC.

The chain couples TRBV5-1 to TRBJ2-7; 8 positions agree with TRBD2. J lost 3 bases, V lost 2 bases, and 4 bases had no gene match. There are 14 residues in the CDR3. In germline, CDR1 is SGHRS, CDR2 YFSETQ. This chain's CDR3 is CASSFSGEHYEQYF. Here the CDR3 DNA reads TGCGCCAGCAGCTTTAGCGGGGAACACTACGAGCAGTACTTC.

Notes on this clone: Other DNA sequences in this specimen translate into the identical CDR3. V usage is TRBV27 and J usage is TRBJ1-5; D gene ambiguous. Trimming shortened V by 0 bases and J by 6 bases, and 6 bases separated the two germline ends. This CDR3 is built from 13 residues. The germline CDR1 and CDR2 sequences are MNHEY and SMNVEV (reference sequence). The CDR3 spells CASSLSGGQPQHF. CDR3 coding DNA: TGTGCCAGCAGTTTATCGGGAGGTCAGCCCCAGCATTTT.

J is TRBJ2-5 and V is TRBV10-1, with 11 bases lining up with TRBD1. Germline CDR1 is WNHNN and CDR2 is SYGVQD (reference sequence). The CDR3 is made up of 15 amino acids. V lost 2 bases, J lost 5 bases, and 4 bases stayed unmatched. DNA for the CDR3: TGCGCCAGCAGTGAGCTGGACAGGGGGCCGGAGACCCAGTACTTC. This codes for CASSELDRGPETQYF.

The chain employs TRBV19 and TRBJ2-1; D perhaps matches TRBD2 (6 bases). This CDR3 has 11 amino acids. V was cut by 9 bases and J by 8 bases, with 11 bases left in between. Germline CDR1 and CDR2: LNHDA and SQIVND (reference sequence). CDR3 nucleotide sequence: TGTGCCAGGGTGGAGGGCCATGAGCAGTTCTTC. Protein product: CARVEGHEQFF.

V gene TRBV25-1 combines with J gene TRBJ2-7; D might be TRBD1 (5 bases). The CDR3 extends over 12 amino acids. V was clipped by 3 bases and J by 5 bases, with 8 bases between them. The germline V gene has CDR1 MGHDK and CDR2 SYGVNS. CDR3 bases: TGTGCCAGCAGTGATGGCAGGGACGAGCAGTACTTC. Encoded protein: CASSDGRDEQYF.

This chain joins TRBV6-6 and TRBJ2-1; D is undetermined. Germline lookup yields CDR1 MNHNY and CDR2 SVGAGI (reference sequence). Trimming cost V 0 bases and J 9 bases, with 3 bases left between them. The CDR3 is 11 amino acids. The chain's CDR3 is CASSYSGEQFF. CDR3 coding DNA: TGTGCCAGCAGTTACTCCGGTGAGCAGTTCTTC.

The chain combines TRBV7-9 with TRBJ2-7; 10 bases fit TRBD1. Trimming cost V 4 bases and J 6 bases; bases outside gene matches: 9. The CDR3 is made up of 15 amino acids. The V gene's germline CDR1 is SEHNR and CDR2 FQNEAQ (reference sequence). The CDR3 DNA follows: TGTGCCAGCAGCTCTCCGGGACAGGGGTCGCGCGAGCAGTACTTC. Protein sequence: CASSSPGQGSREQYF.

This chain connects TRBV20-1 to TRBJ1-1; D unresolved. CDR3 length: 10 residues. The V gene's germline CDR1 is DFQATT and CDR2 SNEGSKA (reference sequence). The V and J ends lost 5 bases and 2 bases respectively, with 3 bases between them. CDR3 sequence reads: CSAGNTEAFF. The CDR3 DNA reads TGCAGTGCTGGAAACACTGAAGCTTTCTTT.

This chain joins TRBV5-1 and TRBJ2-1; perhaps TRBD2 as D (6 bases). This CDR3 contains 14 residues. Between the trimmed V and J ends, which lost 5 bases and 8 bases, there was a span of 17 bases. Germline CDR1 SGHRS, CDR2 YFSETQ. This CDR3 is CASSSVRGNDEQFF. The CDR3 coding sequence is TGCGCCAGCAGTTCGGTTCGCGGGAACGATGAGCAGTTCTTC. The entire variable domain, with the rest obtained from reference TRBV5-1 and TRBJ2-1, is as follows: KAGVTQTPRYLIKTRGQQVTLSCSPISGHRSVSWYQQTPGQGLQFLFEYFSETQRNKGNFPGRFSGRQFSNSRSEMNVSTLELGDSALYLCASSSVRGNDEQFFGPGTRLTVL.

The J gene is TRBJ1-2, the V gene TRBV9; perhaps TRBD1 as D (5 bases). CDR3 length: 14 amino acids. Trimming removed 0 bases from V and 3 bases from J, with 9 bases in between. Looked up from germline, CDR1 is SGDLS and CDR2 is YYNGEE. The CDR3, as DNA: TGTGCCAGCAGCGTAGGGTCAGGGTACTATGGCTACACCTTC. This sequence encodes CASSVGSGYYGYTF.

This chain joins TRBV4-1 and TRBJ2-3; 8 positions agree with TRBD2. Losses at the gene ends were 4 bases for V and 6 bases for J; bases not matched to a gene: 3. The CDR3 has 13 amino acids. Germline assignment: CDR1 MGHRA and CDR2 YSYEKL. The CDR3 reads CASSRGGSDTQYF. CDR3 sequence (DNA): TGCGCCAGCAGCCGCGGGGGGAGTGATACGCAGTATTTT.

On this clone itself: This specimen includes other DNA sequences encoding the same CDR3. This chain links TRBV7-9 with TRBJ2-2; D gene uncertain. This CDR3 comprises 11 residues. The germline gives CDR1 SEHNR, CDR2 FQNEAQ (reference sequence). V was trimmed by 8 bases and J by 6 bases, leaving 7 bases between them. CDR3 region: CASSPAGELFF. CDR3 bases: TGTGCCAGCTCCCCAGCCGGGGAGCTGTTTTTT.

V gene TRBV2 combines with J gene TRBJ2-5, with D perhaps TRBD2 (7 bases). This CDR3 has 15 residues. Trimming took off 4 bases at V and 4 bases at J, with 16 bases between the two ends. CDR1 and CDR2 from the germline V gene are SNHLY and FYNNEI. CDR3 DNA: TGTGCCAGCAGTGGACTAGGGGGGGGTGTAGAGACCCAGTACTTC. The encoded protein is CASSGLGGGVETQYF.

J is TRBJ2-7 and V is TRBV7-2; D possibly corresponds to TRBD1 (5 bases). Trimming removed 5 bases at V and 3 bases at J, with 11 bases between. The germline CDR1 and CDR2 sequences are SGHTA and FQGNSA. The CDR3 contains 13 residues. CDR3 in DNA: TGTGCCAGCAGCCAGGGCCTGGGCTACGAGCAGTACTTC. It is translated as CASSQGLGYEQYF.

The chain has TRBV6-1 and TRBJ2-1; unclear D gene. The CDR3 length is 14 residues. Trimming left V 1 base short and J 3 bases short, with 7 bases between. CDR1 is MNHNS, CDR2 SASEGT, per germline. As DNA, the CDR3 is TGTGCCAGCAGTGAAGAAGCCGGCTACAATGAGCAGTTCTTC. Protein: CASSEEAGYNEQFF.

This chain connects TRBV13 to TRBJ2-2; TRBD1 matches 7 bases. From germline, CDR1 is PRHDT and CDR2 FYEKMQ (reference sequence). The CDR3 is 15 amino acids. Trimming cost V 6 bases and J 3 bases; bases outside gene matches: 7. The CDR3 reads CASSSADRDTGELFF. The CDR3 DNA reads TGTGCCAGCAGTTCAGCCGACAGGGACACCGGGGAGCTGTTTTTT.